The entry below gives a single T cell receptor (beta chain) sequence along with its context. The sample comes from a study of preoperative IRX-2 immunotherapy in early breast cancer. V was cut by 2 bases and J by 2 bases, with 13 bases left in between. The CDR3 length is 16 residues. From germline, CDR1 is MNHEY and CDR2 SMNVEV (reference sequence). The treatment was: preoperative locoregional IRX-2 cytokine immunotherapy. This phase Ib study tested locoregional IRX-2 cytokine immunotherapy given before surgery. Measured with immunoSEQ multiplex PCR; TCRdb has only the in-frame clones, and not every one. The table has under 15,000 clones, approximately 90% seen once.

Sampling was performed from a patient treated with IRX-2 immunotherapy. V gene TRBV27 combines with J gene TRBJ1-5; a weak D match, TRBD1 (6 bases). The sequence derives from a human donor with breast cancer. CDR3 DNA: TGTGCCAGCAGTTTAGTGGGGGCTCTGGGCAATCAGCCCCAGCATTTT. Translating it yields CASSLVGALGNQPQHF.